At least ten counts were recorded for the clone carrying this T cell receptor beta chain. The data belong to a study of early T cells in non-severe SARS-CoV-2 infection. V was pared by 4 bases and J by 3 bases, with 10 bases between. This CDR3 region has 14 residues. The V gene's germline CDR1 is LGHNA and CDR2 YNFKEQ. TCRdb passed the 5' RACE reads through MiXCR, listing each CDR3 protein once. This repertoire shows 25,000 to 30,000 distinct CDR3 sequences, about 4% found once; its top ten account for 10% to 12%. Sequencing used whole blood. The source of this sequence is an adult who was a healthcare worker with PCR-confirmed SARS-CoV-2 infection or an uninfected control (not recorded which). The chain recombines TRBV4-2 with TRBJ2-1; D is ambiguous. The chain's CDR3 is CASSPDPLYNEQFF. For the CDR3, the DNA is TGTGCCAGCAGCCCCGACCCTCTCTACAATGAGCAGTTCTTC.